This T cell receptor beta chain was captured by sequencing in a study of blood T cells in healthy people across ages. Findings and caveats of the study: Among T cells, TCR beta diversity per million cells dropped roughly linearly as age rose.

The germline V gene encodes CDR1 KGHSH and CDR2 LQKENI. V lost 6 bases and J 2 bases, leaving 17 bases between the germline ends. This CDR3 has 15 residues. In regard to this clonotype: Its target is unknown.

A minimum of 7 million PBMCs was isolated per sample. Combining a sample-barcoded 5' primer with a J-beta primer mix, a second PCR ran for about 6 to 11 cycles. MiXCR, run by TCRdb on the 5' RACE reads, gives a single entry per CDR3 protein. The table lists 1.5 million to 2 million distinct CDR3 sequences, 28% of them singletons, with roughly 8% in the top ten. The rearrangement joins TRBV18 to TRBJ2-7; D might be TRBD1 or TRBD2, each matching 5 bases. The specimen was blood. This clonotype was obtained from a woman aged 25 to 45 in good health. The CDR3 DNA follows: TGTGCCAGCTCCCTTCCGGGACGGGGAACCTACGAGCAGTACTTC. Translating it yields CASSLPGRGTYEQYF.